The rows below give T cell receptor beta chains drawn from one sample of a study of tumor-infiltrating lymphocytes in primary liver carcinoma. Each CDR3 protein gets one entry after TCRdb re-called the multiplex PCR reads with MiXCR. The sample yields roughly 20,000 distinct CDR3 sequences, almost 80% seen once. What was sequenced was liver tumor tissue from sampling region 4. All receptors come from a woman in her 30s with primary liver carcinoma and hepatitis B virus infection. CDR3s include the opening cysteine and the closing phenylalanine or tryptophan. The D gene is left open where the match is weak. Size is omitted from some rows. Given values are once, few, many or a class for expanded clones.

>-|TRBD1|TRBJ1-2|TRBV6-5
CASSFNGQGSAYTF
TGTGCCAGCAGTTTTAACGGACAGGGCAGCGCCTACACCTTT
>-|-|TRBJ1-2|TRBV4-3
CANSQDWCRVNGYTF
TGCGCCAACAGCCAGGATTGGTGCAGGGTGAATGGCTACACATTC
>-|-|TRBJ2-5|TRBV13
CACSRSQGKEAQYF
TGTGCCTGCAGCCGAAGCCAGGGTAAAGAGGCCCAGTACTTC
>many|-|TRBJ1-4|TRBV10-3
CAISELGARGKLFF
TGTGCCATCAGTGAACTCGGGGCGCGGGGAAAACTGTTTTTT
>-|TRBD2|TRBJ2-3|TRBV6-1
CASSQLAGLITDTQYF
TGTGCCAGCAGTCAATTAGCGGGTTTAATCACAGATACGCAGTATTTT
>few|TRBD2|TRBJ2-7|TRBV11-2
CASKRGSGAEQYF
TGTGCCAGCAAAAGGGGTAGCGGGGCTGAGCAGTACTTC
>-|-|TRBJ2-2|TRBV11-2
CASSPYPQLNTGELLF
TGCGCCAGCAGCCCCTATCCCCAATTGAACACCGGGGAGCTGCTTTTT
>once|-|TRBJ2-4|TRBV6-5
CASSPDPGLFAKIIQYF
TGTGCCAGCAGTCCTGATCCCGGCTTGTTTGCCAAAATCATTCAGTACTTC
>few|-|TRBJ1-6|TRBV6-6
CTSSYGSGLNYNSPLHF
TGTACCAGCAGTTACGGATCAGGGCTTAACTATAATTCACCCCTCCACTTC
>medium-sized|-|TRBJ2-1|TRBV6-1
CASSGKVFGEQFF
TGTGCCAGCAGTGGGAAAGTCTTCGGTGAGCAGTTCTTC
>-|-|TRBJ1-6|TRBV6-6
CASSYGSVLNHNSLLHF
TGTGCCAGCAGCTACGGATCAGTGCTTAACCATAATTCACTCCTCCACTTT
>-|-|TRBJ1-2|TRBV7-9
CASGPSGYNYGYTF
TGCGCCAGCGGCCCATCAGGCTACAACTATGGGTACACCTTC
>few|-|TRBJ2-7|TRBV11-2
CASSPASERYF
TGTGCTAGCAGTCCAGCCAGTGAGAGGTACTTC
>once|-|TRBJ1-4|TRBV11-2
CASCPWGGKLFF
TGTGCTAGCTGCCCATGGGGGGGAAAACTGTTTTTT
>-|-|TRBJ2-3|TRBV5-8
CASSFLRGVGTQYF
TGTGCCAGCAGCTTTCTGAGAGGGGTAGGTACGCAGTATTTT
>once|-|TRBJ2-1|TRBV10-3
CAICPTATRDEQLF
TGTGCCATCTGTCCCACGGCGACACGGGATGAGCAGTTATTC
>few|-|TRBJ1-5|TRBV5-6
CATSLSGTHQPQHF
TGTGCCACCAGCTTGAGTGGGACCCATCAACCCCAGCATTTT